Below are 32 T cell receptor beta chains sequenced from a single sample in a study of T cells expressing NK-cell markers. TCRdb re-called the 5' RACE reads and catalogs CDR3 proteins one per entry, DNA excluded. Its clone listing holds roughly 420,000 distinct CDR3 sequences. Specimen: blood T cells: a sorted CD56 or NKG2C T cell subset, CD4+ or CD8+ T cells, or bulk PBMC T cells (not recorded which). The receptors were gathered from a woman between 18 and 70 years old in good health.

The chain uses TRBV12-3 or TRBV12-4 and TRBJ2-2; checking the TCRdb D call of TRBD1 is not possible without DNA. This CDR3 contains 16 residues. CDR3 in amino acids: CASREAGTGNTGELFF.

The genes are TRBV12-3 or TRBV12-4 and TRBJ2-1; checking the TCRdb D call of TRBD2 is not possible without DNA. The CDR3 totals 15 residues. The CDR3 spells CASSLSGGVYNEQFF.

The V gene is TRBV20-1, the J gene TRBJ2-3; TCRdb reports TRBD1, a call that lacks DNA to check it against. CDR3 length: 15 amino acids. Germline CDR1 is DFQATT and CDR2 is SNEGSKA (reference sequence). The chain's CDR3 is CSARPPRGRTDTQYF.

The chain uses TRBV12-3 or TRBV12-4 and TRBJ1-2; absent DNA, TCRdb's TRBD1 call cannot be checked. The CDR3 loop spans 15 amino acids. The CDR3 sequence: CASSFLNRGPYGYTF.

The CDR3 spells CASSVEASGPLGNEQYF. The chain joins TRBV9 to TRBJ2-7; the TCRdb D gene call, TRBD2, has no DNA to confirm it. The CDR3 has 17 amino acids. Germline CDR1 reads SGDLS; CDR2 reads YYNGEE.

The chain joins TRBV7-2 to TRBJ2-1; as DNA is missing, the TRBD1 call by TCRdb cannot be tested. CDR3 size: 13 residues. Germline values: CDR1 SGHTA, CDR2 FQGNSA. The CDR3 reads CAGSLAERGEQFF.

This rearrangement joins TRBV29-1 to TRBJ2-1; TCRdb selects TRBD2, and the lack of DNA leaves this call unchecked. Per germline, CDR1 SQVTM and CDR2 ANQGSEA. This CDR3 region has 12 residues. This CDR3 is CSVELAGGEQFF.

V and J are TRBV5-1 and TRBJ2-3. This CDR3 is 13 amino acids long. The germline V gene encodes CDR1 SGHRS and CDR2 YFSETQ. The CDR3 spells CASAQKITDTQYF. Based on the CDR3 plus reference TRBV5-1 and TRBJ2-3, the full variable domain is KAGVTQTPRYLIKTRGQQVTLSCSPISGHRSVSWYQQTPGQGLQFLFEYFSETQRNKGNFPGRFSGRQFSNSRSEMNVSTLELGDSALYLCASAQKITDTQYFGPGTRLTVL.

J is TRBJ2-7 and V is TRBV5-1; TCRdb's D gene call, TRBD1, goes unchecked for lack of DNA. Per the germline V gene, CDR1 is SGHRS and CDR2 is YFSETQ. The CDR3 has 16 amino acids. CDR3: CASSLGASGPTYEQYF.

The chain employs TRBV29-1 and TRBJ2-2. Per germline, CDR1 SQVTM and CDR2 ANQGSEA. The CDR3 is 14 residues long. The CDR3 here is CSVEGSLNTGELFF.

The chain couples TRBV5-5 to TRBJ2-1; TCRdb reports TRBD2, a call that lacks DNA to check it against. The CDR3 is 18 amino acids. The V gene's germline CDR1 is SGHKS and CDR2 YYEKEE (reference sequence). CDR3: CASSIGLAGWSSYNEQFF.

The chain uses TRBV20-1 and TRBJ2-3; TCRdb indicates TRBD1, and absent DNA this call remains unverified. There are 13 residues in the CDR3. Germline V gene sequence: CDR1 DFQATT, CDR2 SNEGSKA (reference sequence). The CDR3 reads CSAYGPSTDTQYF.

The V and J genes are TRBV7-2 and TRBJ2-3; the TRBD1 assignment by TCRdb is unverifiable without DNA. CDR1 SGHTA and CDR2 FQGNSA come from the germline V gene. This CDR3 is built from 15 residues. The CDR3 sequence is CASSAGQGSPDTQYF.

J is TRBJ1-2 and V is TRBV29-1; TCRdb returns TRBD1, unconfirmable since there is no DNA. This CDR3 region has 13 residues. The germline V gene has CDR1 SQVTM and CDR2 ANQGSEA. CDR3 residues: CSVEVRQHYGYTF.

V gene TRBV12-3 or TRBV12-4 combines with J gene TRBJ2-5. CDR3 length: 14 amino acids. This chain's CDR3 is CASSTRMAHETQYF.

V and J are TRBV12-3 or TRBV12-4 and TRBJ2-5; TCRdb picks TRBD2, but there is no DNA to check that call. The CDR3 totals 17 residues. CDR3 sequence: CASSLLGLAGIRETQYF.

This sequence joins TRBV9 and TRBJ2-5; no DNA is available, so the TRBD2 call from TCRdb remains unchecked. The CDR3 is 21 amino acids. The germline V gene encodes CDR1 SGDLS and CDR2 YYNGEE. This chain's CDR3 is CASSGKTRRLAGDPLQETQYF.

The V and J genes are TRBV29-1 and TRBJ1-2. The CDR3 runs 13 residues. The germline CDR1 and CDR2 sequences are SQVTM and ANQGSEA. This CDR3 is CSVEGGTLYGYTF.

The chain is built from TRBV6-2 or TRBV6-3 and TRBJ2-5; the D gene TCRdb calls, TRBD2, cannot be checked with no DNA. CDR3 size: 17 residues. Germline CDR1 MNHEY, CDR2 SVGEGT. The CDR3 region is CASSYFSTSSVGGTQYF.

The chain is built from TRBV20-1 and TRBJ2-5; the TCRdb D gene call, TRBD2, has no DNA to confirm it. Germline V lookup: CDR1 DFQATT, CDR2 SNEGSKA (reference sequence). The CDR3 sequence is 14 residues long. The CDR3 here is CSARPGGRQETQYF.

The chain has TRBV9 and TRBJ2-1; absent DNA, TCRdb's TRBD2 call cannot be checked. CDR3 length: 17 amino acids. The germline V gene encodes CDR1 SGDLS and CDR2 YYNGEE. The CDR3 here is CASSRTVSGASYNEQFF.

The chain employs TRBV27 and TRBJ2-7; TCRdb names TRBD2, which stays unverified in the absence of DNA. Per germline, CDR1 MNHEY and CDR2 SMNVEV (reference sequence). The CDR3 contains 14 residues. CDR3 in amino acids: CASRFRREAYEQYF.

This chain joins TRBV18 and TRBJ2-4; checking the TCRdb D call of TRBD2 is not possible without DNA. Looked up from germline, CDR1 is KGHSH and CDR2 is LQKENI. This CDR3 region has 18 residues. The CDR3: CASSPGLAGLAAKNIQYF.

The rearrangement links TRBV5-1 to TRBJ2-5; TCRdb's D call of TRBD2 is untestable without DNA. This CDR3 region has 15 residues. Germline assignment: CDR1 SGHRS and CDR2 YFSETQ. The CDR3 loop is CASSLVAGGIETQYF.

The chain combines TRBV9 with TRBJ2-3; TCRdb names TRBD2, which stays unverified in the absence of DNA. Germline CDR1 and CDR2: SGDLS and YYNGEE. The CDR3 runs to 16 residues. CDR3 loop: CASSGQPGLYTDTQYF.

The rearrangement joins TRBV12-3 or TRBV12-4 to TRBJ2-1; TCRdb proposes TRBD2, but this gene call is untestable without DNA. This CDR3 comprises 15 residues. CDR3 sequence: CASVPGGLAGSEQFF.

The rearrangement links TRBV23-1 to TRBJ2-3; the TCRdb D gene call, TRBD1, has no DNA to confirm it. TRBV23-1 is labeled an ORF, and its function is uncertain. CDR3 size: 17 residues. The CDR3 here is CASSQSLRGSSTDTQYF.

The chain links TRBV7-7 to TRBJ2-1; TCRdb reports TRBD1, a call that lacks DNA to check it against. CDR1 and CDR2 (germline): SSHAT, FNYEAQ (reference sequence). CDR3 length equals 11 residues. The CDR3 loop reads CAILWGDEQFF.

The chain's CDR3 is CASSSGLLETQYF. V is TRBV28 and J is TRBJ2-5; there is no DNA to check the TCRdb D call of TRBD2. The CDR3 is made up of 13 amino acids. Per germline, CDR1 MDHEN and CDR2 SYDVKM.

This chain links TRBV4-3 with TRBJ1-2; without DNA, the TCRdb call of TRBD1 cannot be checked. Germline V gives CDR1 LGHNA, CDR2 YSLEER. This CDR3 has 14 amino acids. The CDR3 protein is CASSQEGGTGLTTF.

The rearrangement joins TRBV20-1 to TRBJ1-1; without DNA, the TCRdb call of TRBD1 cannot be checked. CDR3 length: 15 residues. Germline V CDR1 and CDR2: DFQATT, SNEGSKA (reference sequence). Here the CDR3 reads CSARGGRGASTEAFF.

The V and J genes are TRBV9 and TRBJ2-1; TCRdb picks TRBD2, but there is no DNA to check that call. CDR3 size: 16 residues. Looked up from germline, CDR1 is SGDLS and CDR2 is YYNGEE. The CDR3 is CASSGERGATYNEQFF.